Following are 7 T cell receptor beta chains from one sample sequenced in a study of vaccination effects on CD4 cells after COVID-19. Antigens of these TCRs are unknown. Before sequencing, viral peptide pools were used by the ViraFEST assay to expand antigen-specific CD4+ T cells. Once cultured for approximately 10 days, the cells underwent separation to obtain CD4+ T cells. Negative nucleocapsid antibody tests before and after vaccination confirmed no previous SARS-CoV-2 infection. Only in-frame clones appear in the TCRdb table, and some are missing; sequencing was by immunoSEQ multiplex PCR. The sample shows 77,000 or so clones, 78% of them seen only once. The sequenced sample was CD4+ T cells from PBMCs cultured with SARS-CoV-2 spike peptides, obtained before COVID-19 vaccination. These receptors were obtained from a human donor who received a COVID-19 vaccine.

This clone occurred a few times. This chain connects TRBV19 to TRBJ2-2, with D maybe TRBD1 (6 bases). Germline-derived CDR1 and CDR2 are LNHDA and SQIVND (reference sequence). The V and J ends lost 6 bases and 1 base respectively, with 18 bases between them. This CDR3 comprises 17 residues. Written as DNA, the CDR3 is TGTGCCAGTAGCCGAGACAGGCGGGTTTTGAACACCGGGGAGCTGTTTTTT. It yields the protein CASSRDRRVLNTGELFF.

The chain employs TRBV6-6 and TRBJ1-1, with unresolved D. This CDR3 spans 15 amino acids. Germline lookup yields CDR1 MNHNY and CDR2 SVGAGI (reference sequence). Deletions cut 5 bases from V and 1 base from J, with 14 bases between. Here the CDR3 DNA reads TGTGCCAGCAGTGGCCGGGCCCGAAAGAACACTGAAGCTTTCTTT. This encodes CASSGRARKNTEAFF.

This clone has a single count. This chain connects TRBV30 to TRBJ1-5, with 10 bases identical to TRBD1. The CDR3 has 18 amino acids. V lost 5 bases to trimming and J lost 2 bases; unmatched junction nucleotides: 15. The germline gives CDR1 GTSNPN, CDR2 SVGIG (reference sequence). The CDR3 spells CAWCKAGTGDCGNQPQHF. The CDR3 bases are TGTGCCTGGTGCAAGGCTGGGACAGGGGATTGTGGCAATCAGCCCCAGCATTTT.

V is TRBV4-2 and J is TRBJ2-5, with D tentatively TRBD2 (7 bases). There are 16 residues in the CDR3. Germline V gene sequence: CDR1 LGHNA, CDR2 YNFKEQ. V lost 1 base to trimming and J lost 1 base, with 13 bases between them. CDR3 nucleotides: TGTGCCAGCAGCCAAGCCCCCCGGGGGGCCCAAGAGACCCAGTACTTC. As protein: CASSQAPRGAQETQYF.

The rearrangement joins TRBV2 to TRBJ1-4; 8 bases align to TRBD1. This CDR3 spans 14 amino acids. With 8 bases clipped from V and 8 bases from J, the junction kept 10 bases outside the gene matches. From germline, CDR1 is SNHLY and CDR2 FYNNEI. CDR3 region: CASEDRGWGEKLFF. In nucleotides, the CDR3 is TGTGCCAGCGAAGACAGGGGTTGGGGCGAAAAACTGTTTTTT.

CDR3 DNA: TGTGCCTGGAGTGCCCCCGGGGGATATAATTCACCCCTCCACTTT. It specifies CAWSAPGGYNSPLHF. The chain joins TRBV30 to TRBJ1-6; D is perhaps TRBD1 (5 bases). CDR1 and CDR2 from the germline V gene are GTSNPN and SVGIG (reference sequence). This CDR3 comprises 15 residues. Trimming left V 1 base short and J 4 bases short, with 11 bases between.

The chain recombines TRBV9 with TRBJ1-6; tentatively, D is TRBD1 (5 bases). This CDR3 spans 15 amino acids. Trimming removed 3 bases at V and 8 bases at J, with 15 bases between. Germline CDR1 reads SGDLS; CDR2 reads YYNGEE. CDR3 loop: CASSAGTMVDSPLHF. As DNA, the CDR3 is TGTGCCAGCAGCGCCGGGACCATGGTGGATTCACCCCTCCACTTT.